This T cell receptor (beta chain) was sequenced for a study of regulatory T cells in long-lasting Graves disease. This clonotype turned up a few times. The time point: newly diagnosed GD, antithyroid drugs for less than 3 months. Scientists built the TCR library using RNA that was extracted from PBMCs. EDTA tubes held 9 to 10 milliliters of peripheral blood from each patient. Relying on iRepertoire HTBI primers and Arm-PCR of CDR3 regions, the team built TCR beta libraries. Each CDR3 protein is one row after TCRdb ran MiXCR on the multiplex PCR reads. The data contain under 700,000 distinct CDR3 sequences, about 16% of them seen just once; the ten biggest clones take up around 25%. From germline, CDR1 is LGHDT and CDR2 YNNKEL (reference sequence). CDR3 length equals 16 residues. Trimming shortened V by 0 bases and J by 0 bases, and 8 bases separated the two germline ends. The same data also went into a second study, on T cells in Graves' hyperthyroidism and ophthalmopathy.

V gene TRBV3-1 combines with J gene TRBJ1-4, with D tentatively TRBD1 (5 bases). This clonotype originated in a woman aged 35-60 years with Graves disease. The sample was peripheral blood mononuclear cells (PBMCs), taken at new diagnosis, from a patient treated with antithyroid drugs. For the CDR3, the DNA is TGTGCCAGCAGCCAAGATCCGGGGGCAACTAATGAAAAACTGTTTTTT. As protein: CASSQDPGATNEKLFF.